The present T cell receptor (beta chain) was sequenced within a study of cytomegalovirus exposure and HLA in healthy donors. PCR amplification relied on 60 Vbeta primers (plus 13 Jbeta primers). TCRdb's copy holds only in-frame clones and misses some; the assay was immunoSEQ multiplex PCR. The data contain tens of thousands of clones, roughly 76% of them singletons. Study findings and constraints: In a later analysis, donors in an Asian-associated ancestry cluster reportedly had fewer N-insertions in productive TCRs than the cohort mean.

Concerning this clone itself: Its antigen is unidentified.

This receptor was identified in a man in his fifties or sixties in good health and CMV-seropositive. The sequenced material came from PBMCs.

The CDR3 region has the DNA TGTGCCAGCAGCGGAGCGGGAGTCAGTATCTACAATGAGCAGTTCTTC. This gives the protein CASSGAGVSIYNEQFF. The gene calls are TRBV5-4 and TRBJ2-1; 8 bases align to TRBD2. The CDR3 is 16 residues long. Germline V CDR1 and CDR2: SGHNT, YYREEE (reference sequence). The ends lost 4 bases at V and 3 bases at J; junction bases unmatched: 9.